Listed below are T cell receptor beta chains from one sample, sequenced in a study of blood T cell repertoires in COVID-19. Profiled with immunoSEQ multiplex PCR; TCRdb holds only in-frame clones, not every one. The sample yields roughly 230,000 clones, about 80% seen once. Sequenced material: PBMCs or T cells enriched from blood (not recorded which). The receptor set was obtained from a middle-aged man who had recovered from COVID-19. CDR3s include the opening cysteine and the closing phenylalanine or tryptophan. Fields, in order: V gene, D gene, J gene, CDR3 length, clone size, CDR3 DNA, CDR3 protein. A D gene is named only where the DNA matches it firmly. Clone size is given for some rows only: seen once, a few or many times, or a class if the clone is expanded.

>TRBV25-1|TRBD1|TRBJ2-7|13|-
TGTGCCAGCAACCGGGGCGACAGGGGCGAGCAGTACTTC
CASNRGDRGEQYF
>TRBV5-4|TRBD2|TRBJ2-2|16|-
TGTGCCAGCAGCCAGGGACTAGCGGCGAACACCGGGGAGCTGTTTTTT
CASSQGLAANTGELFF
>TRBV11-3|TRBD2|TRBJ2-1|16|-
TGTGCCAGCAGCTTCACTAGCGGGAGGGTTTTCCATGAGCAGTTCTTC
CASSFTSGRVFHEQFF
>TRBV5-1|TRBD1|TRBJ1-4|18|-
TGCGCCAGCAGCTTAAGGGGGACAGGGGATGCAACTAATGAAAAACTGTTTTTT
CASSLRGTGDATNEKLFF
>TRBV5-1|-|TRBJ1-4|14|-
TGCGCCAGCAGCTTCAGGGCGGGGAATGAAAAACTGTTTTTT
CASSFRAGNEKLFF
>TRBV18|TRBD1|TRBJ1-1|17|-
TGTGCCAGCTCACCGGGGACAGGGAAGGCCATGAACACTGAAGCTTTCTTT
CASSPGTGKAMNTEAFF
>TRBV12-3/TRBV12-4|-|TRBJ1-1|13|-
TGTGCCAGCAGCCCCAGGGGGAACACTGAAGCTTTCTTT
CASSPRGNTEAFF
>TRBV5-6|-|TRBJ1-1|13|-
TGTGCCAGCAGCTTCAGGGGTCGGTCTGAAGCTTTCTTT
CASSFRGRSEAFF
>TRBV18|TRBD1|TRBJ1-5|16|-
TGTGCCAGCTCACCTCCGGGACAGCCGCGGGGACAGCCCCAGCATTTT
CASSPPGQPRGQPQHF
>TRBV10-1|-|TRBJ2-1|13|-
TGCGCCAGCACCCAGGGGGGTCGTGGCGAGCAGTTCTTC
CASTQGGRGEQFF
>TRBV7-2|TRBD1|TRBJ2-7|15|many
TGTGCCAGCAGCTCTAGGACAGGGGGCGTGTACGAGCAGTACTTC
CASSSRTGGVYEQYF
>TRBV12-3/TRBV12-4|-|TRBJ1-1|13|-
TGTGCCAGCAGTTTAGGGGGCAGGACTGAAGCTTTCTTT
CASSLGGRTEAFF
>TRBV19|-|TRBJ2-2|13|few
TGTGCCAGTAGCCACAGGGTCACCGGGGAGCTGTTTTTT
CASSHRVTGELFF
>TRBV19|TRBD1|TRBJ1-6|14|-
TGTGCCAGTAGTCCGACAGGGGGCTCTTCACCCCTCCACTTT
CASSPTGGSSPLHF
>TRBV11-3|TRBD2|TRBJ2-1|16|-
TGTGCCAGCAGCCTAGGACTAGCGGACACCTACAATGAGCAGTTCTTC
CASSLGLADTYNEQFF
>TRBV7-3|TRBD1|TRBJ2-2|15|-
TGTGCCAGCAGCTCACAGGGGGTGGAAGCCGGGGAGCTGTTTTTT
CASSSQGVEAGELFF
>TRBV5-4|TRBD1|TRBJ1-1|13|many
TGTGCCAGCAGAGGAACAGGGGGTAGGGAAGCTTTCTTT
CASRGTGGREAFF
>TRBV9|-|TRBJ2-7|14|-
TGTGCCAGCGGGCGGGCTAGCGTTTCCTACGAGCAGTACTTC
CASGRASVSYEQYF
>TRBV7-9|-|TRBJ2-5|17|-
TGTGCCAGCAGCTTGCGAGCGGGTGCGGGATACCAAGAGACCCAGTACTTC
CASSLRAGAGYQETQYF
>TRBV7-9|TRBD1|TRBJ1-2|14|-
TGTGCCAGCAGCCCTGCCGGGACAGGGGATGGCTACACCTTC
CASSPAGTGDGYTF
>TRBV11-3|TRBD2|TRBJ2-5|16|-
TGTGCCATAAGGACTAGCGGGACTTTATGGGGGGAGACCCAGTACTTC
CAIRTSGTLWGETQYF
>TRBV11-2|TRBD1|TRBJ1-1|15|-
TGTGCCAGCAGCTTTAACAGGGGGGGGAACACTGAAGCTTTCTTT
CASSFNRGGNTEAFF
>TRBV30|-|TRBJ1-5|13|few
TGTGCCTGGAGTGGGGAGGACAATCAGCCCCAGCATTTT
CAWSGEDNQPQHF
>TRBV25-1|TRBD2|TRBJ2-1|16|-
TGTGCCAGCAGTCCCCTAGCGGGTAATAGGGGCAATGAGCAGTTCTTC
CASSPLAGNRGNEQFF
>TRBV7-9|TRBD1|TRBJ1-2|15|-
TGTGCCAGCAGCTTACCGGGACAGGGGGCTGAAGGCTACACCTTC
CASSLPGQGAEGYTF
>TRBV11-3|-|TRBJ2-5|15|-
TGTGCCAGCAGCTTAACTGGCGGGAAGGGGGAGACCCAGTACTTC
CASSLTGGKGETQYF
>TRBV3-1/TRBV3-2|-|TRBJ2-1|14|-
TGTGCCAGCAGCCCTAAGGGGGGGCCCAATGAGCAGTTCTTC
CASSPKGGPNEQFF
>TRBV14|-|TRBJ1-1|15|few
TGTGCCAGCAGCCAAGGCCTGGCGGGATACACTGAAGCTTTCTTT
CASSQGLAGYTEAFF
>TRBV2|-|TRBJ1-2|15|-
TGTGCCAGCAGTGGGGGGGACCCCGGGGACTATGGCTACACCTTC
CASSGGDPGDYGYTF
>TRBV5-5|-|TRBJ2-7|18|-
TGTGCCAGCAGCTTGGCCCGGGACACCCTCACAATAGGCTACGAGCAGTACTTC
CASSLARDTLTIGYEQYF
>TRBV14|-|TRBJ1-3|13|-
TGTGCCAGCAGCCGAGACTTCGGAAACACCATATATTTT
CASSRDFGNTIYF
>TRBV27|-|TRBJ1-2|14|once
TGTGCCAGTAGAAGGTACCGAGAACTATCCGGCTACACCTTC
CASRRYRELSGYTF
>TRBV7-6|TRBD1|TRBJ2-2|21|-
TGTGCCAGCAGCTTACGGGCGGGGACAGGCATCCCCAGGGGGAACACCGGGGAGCTGTTTTTT
CASSLRAGTGIPRGNTGELFF
>TRBV5-4|TRBD1|TRBJ2-2|15|-
TGTGCCAGCAGCTTGGGAACAGGGGCGATGGGGGAGCTGTTTTTT
CASSLGTGAMGELFF
>TRBV11-2|-|TRBJ2-2|15|-
TGTGCCAGCAGCTTAGCGGTCTTGCACACCGGGGAGCTGTTTTTT
CASSLAVLHTGELFF
>TRBV6-5|-|TRBJ2-7|13|-
TGTGCCAGCAGTCTACATAGCCGGTACGAGCAGTACTTC
CASSLHSRYEQYF
>TRBV18|TRBD1|TRBJ1-2|15|-
TGTGCCAGCTCACCCGGGACAGGAGGCAACTATGGCTACACCTTC
CASSPGTGGNYGYTF
>TRBV27|TRBD2|TRBJ2-7|17|-
TGTGCCAGCAGTTTACCCCGGACACTAGCGGGGGGGTACGAGCAGTACTTC
CASSLPRTLAGGYEQYF